The 17 T cell receptor beta chains reported below all come from one sample, sequenced in a study of shared clonotypes between healthy human individuals. TCRdb keeps only in-frame clones here, not all; method: immunoSEQ multiplex PCR. This table has about 2 million clones, roughly 95% appearing once. The specimen was naive CD4+ T cells sorted from blood. Subset indicated: CD45RA+ positively selected. The receptors were sampled from a man aged 18 to 30 in good health.

The V and J genes are TRBV4-3 and TRBJ2-7; D gene ambiguous. Germline CDR1 and CDR2: LGHNA and YSLEER. Trimming took off 0 bases at V and 3 bases at J, with 6 bases between the two ends. This CDR3 has 13 amino acids. The CDR3 DNA is TGCGCCAGCAGCCAAGAACTCCTCTACGAGCAGTACTTC. It specifies CASSQELLYEQYF.

The chain uses TRBV5-4 and TRBJ1-1; D gene unclear. CDR1 and CDR2 (germline): SGHNT, YYREEE (reference sequence). The V and J ends lost 3 bases and 4 bases respectively, with 13 bases between them. The CDR3 is made up of 14 amino acids. This chain's CDR3 is CASSWPGLRTEAFF. The CDR3 coding sequence is TGTGCCAGCAGCTGGCCGGGCTTGCGCACTGAAGCTTTCTTT.

The table lists this clone with a count of one. The J gene is TRBJ2-5, the V gene TRBV11-2; TRBD2 agrees at 8 bases. V was pared by 2 bases and J by 3 bases, with 2 bases of the junction left unmatched. There are 14 residues in the CDR3. Germline CDR1 and CDR2: SGHAT and FQNNGV. The CDR3 DNA sequence: TGTGCCAGCAGCTTACAACTAGCGGAAGAGACCCAGTACTTC. Amino acid sequence: CASSLQLAEETQYF.

The J gene is TRBJ1-3, the V gene TRBV30; 8 bases line up with TRBD1. Germline lookup yields CDR1 GTSNPN and CDR2 SVGIG (reference sequence). The V segment lost 3 bases and the J segment 8 bases; nucleotides outside the gene matches: 12. This CDR3 is 15 amino acids long. CDR3 sequence reads: CAWRNGQGSRDTIYF. The CDR3 DNA reads as TGTGCCTGGAGGAACGGACAGGGAAGTCGAGACACCATATATTTT.

The chain's CDR3 is CASTPYWNSNQPQHF. For the CDR3, the DNA is TGTGCCAGCACCCCATACTGGAATAGCAATCAGCCCCAGCATTTT. The rearrangement links TRBV6-5 to TRBJ1-5; no clear D gene. V was shortened by 7 bases and J by 0 bases, with 13 bases between the two germline ends. CDR3 length: 15 residues. Germline CDR1 is MNHEY and CDR2 is SVGAGI.

The chain recombines TRBV10-3 with TRBJ1-1, with D possibly being TRBD1 (6 bases). V was shortened by 3 bases and J by 2 bases, with 13 bases between the two germline ends. This CDR3 has 15 residues. The germline V gene has CDR1 ENHRY and CDR2 SYGVKD. Here the CDR3 reads CAISEFGTPNTEAFF. In DNA, the CDR3 is TGTGCCATCAGTGAATTCGGGACACCTAACACTGAAGCTTTCTTT.

The chain uses TRBV7-6 and TRBJ1-4, with 7 bases lining up with TRBD1. J was trimmed by 4 bases and V by 5 bases; bases with no gene match: 4. CDR3 size: 14 residues. The germline V gene encodes CDR1 SGHVS and CDR2 FNYEAQ. This CDR3 is CASSATGFNEKLFF. For the CDR3, the DNA is TGTGCCAGCAGCGCGACAGGGTTTAATGAAAAACTGTTTTTT. Full variable domain (rest looked up from reference TRBV7-6 and TRBJ1-4): GAGVSQSPRYKVTKRGQDVALRCDPISGHVSLYWYRQALGQGPEFLTYFNYEAQQDKSGLPNDRFSAERPEGSISTLTIQRTEQRDSAMYRCASSATGFNEKLFFGSGTQLSVL.

A remark on this clone: This sample includes further DNA sequences coding for the same CDR3. The V call is TRBV10-3, the J call TRBJ2-2; 7 bases are shared with TRBD2. The ends lost 4 bases at V and 0 bases at J; junction bases unmatched: 2. Germline loops: CDR1 ENHRY, CDR2 SYGVKD. There are 15 residues in the CDR3. CDR3 in amino acids: CAISASGANTGELFF. The CDR3 coding sequence is TGTGCCATCAGTGCGAGCGGGGCGAACACCGGGGAGCTGTTTTTT.

The chain links TRBV6-5 to TRBJ2-7; TRBD2 is a possible D gene (5 bases). The V gene lost 0 bases and the J gene lost 3 bases, with 9 bases spanning the gap. CDR1 and CDR2 (germline): MNHEY, SVGAGI. The length of the CDR3 is 14 residues. The CDR3 DNA sequence: TGTGCCAGCAGTTACTCGAGGGCCGTCTACGAGCAGTACTTC. Residues: CASSYSRAVYEQYF.

The chain uses TRBV19 and TRBJ1-2; tentative D call: TRBD1 (6 bases). The V gene's germline CDR1 is LNHDA and CDR2 SQIVND (reference sequence). With 6 bases removed from V and 6 bases from J, the gap between germline ends came to 17 bases. The length of the CDR3 is 14 residues. In DNA, the CDR3 is TGTGCCAGTAGCTCTCAACAGGGATCCAATGGCTACACCTTC. It is translated as CASSSQQGSNGYTF.

The chain couples TRBV15 to TRBJ2-7, with TRBD1 matching 9 bases. J was trimmed by 1 base and V by 5 bases; bases with no gene match: 6. Germline lookup yields CDR1 LNHNV and CDR2 YYDKDF (reference sequence). The length of the CDR3 is 15 residues. The CDR3 DNA reads as TGTGCCACCAGCCGAGGGACAGGGTGGTCCTACGAGCAGTACTTC. The encoded protein is CATSRGTGWSYEQYF.

The V gene is TRBV19, the J gene TRBJ2-3; D remains ambiguous. The germline CDR1 and CDR2 sequences are LNHDA and SQIVND (reference sequence). Trimming left V 3 bases short and J 1 base short, with 8 bases between. The CDR3 covers 14 residues. CDR3: CASSILAGTDTQYF. CDR3 nucleotides: TGTGCCAGTAGTATTCTGGCGGGCACAGATACGCAGTATTTT.

The chain couples TRBV9 to TRBJ2-5, with a weak D call TRBD1 (6 bases). Trimming left V 1 base short and J 4 bases short, with 14 bases between. The CDR3 loop spans 15 amino acids. The germline V gene has CDR1 SGDLS and CDR2 YYNGEE. The CDR3 here is CASSVSQGWAETQYF. The CDR3 DNA reads TGTGCCAGCAGCGTAAGTCAGGGGTGGGCAGAGACCCAGTACTTC. Variable domain in full (rest from reference TRBV9 and TRBJ2-5): DSGVTQTPKHLITATGQRVTLRCSPRSGDLSVYWYQQSLDQGLQFLIQYYNGEERAKGNILERFSAQQFPDLHSELNLSSLELGDSALYFCASSVSQGWAETQYFGPGTRLLVL.

The genes are TRBV14 and TRBJ2-1, with TRBD2 identical over 11 bases. The germline V gene has CDR1 SGHDN and CDR2 FVKESK. This CDR3 spans 15 amino acids. J lost 5 bases, V lost 3 bases, and 3 bases had no gene match. CDR3 residues: CASSHRLAGNNEQFF. The CDR3 nucleotides are TGTGCCAGCAGCCACAGACTAGCGGGGAACAATGAGCAGTTCTTC. The whole variable domain, remainder taken from reference TRBV14 and TRBJ2-1, is EAGVTQFPSHSVIEKGQTVTLRCDPISGHDNLYWYRRVMGKEIKFLLHFVKESKQDESGMPNNRFLAERTGGTYSTLKVQPAELEDSGVYFCASSHRLAGNNEQFFGPGTRLTVL.

The V gene is TRBV10-3, the J gene TRBJ2-2; TRBD2 agrees at 9 bases. V was clipped by 4 bases and J by 4 bases; unmatched bases: 10. This CDR3 has 17 residues. Looked up from germline, CDR1 is ENHRY and CDR2 is SYGVKD. CDR3 DNA: TGTGCCATCAGTGTAGTAGCGGGAGAGGGGAGCACCGGGGAGCTGTTTTTT. Protein sequence: CAISVVAGEGSTGELFF.

The chain uses TRBV7-9 and TRBJ2-2; D is possibly TRBD1 (6 bases). CDR1 and CDR2 (germline): SEHNR, FQNEAQ (reference sequence). The CDR3 loop spans 17 amino acids. Trimming removed 5 bases from V and 4 bases from J, with 20 bases in between. In DNA form, the CDR3 reads TGTGCCAGCAGCCTACGACTCCGGACAGACCTCACCGGGGAGCTGTTTTTT. Translating it yields CASSLRLRTDLTGELFF.

In its sample, this clone was seen once. Other DNA sequences in the same sample also yield this CDR3. The gene calls are TRBV27 and TRBJ1-2; TRBD1 is a possible D gene (5 bases). The V end lost 0 bases, the J end lost 4 bases, and 9 bases lay between the germline ends. CDR3 length: 14 amino acids. Germline V CDR1 and CDR2: MNHEY, SMNVEV (reference sequence). The CDR3 region has the DNA TGTGCCAGCAGTTTATCAAGGGGAGGCTATGGCTACACCTTC. Protein sequence: CASSLSRGGYGYTF.